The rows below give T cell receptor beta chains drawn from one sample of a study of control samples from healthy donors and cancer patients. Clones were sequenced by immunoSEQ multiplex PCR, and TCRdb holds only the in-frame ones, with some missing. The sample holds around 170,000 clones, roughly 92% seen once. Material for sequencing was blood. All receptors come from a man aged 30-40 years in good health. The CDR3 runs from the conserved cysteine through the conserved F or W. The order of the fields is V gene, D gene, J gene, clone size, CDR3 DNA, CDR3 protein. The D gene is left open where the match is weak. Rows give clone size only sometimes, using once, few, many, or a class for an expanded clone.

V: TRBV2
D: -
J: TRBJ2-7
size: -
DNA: TGTGCCAGCGAGGTGGGACTCTCGGAGCAGTACTTC
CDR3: CASEVGLSEQYF

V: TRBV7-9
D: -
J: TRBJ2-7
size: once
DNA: TGTGCCAGCAGCCCATTGCTTCAGGGCTCCTACGAGCAGTACTTC
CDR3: CASSPLLQGSYEQYF

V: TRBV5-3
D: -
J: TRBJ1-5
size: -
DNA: TGTGCCAGAATTTGGGGTAGGCTAAATCAGCCCCAGCATTTT
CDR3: CARIWGRLNQPQHF

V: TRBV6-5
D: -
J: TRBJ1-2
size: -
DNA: TGTGCCAGCAGTTACAGTATAGTTGGCGGAAACTATGGCTACACCTTC
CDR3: CASSYSIVGGNYGYTF

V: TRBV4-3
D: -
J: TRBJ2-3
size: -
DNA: TGCGCCAGCAGCCAAGACGTCGGGGGAGGCACAGATACGCAGTATTTT
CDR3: CASSQDVGGGTDTQYF

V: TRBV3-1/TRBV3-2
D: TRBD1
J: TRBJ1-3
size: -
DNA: TGTGCCAGCAGCAACCAGGGGGCGCCGGGAAACACCATATATTTT
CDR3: CASSNQGAPGNTIYF

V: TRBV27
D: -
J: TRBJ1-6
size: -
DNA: TGTGCCAGCAGTCTCCGGGACACCGCCTATAATTCACCCCTCCACTTT
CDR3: CASSLRDTAYNSPLHF

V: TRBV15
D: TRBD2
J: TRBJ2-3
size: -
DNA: TGTGCCACCAGCAGAAGAGCGGGAGGGGCAGATACGCAGTATTTT
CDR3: CATSRRAGGADTQYF

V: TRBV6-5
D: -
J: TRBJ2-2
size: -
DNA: TGTGCCAGCACTCCGGGACAGAACACCGGGGAGCTGTTTTTT
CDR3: CASTPGQNTGELFF

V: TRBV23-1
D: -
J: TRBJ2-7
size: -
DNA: TGCGCCAGCAGTCAATCCGGATACGGGGGTTGGAGCCCCAGCTTCTCCTACGAGCAGTACTTC
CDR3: CASSQSGYGGWSPSFSYEQYF

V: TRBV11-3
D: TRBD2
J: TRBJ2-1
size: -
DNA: TGTGCCAGCAGCCTTAGCGGGAGCGGCAATGAGCAGTTCTTC
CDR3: CASSLSGSGNEQFF

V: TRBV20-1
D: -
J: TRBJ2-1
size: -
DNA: TGCAGCGCCTTATACAATGAGCAGTTCTTC
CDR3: CSALYNEQFF

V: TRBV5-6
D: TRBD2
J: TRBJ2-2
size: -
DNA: TGTGCCAGCAGAGTCCTAGCGGGTCGAGGGAGCGGGGAGCTGTTTTTT
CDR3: CASRVLAGRGSGELFF

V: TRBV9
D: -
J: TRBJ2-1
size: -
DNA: TGTGCCAGCAGTCTCGAGGGTTTCGAGCAGTTCTTC
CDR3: CASSLEGFEQFF

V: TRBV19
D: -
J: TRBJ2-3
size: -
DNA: TGTGCCAGTAGTATAGCCCGGGACGGAACTAGCACAGATACGCAGTATTTT
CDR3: CASSIARDGTSTDTQYF

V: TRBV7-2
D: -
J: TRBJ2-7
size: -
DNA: TGTGCCAGCAGCCTTCCGAGGGGACTCTACGAGCAGTACTTC
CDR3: CASSLPRGLYEQYF

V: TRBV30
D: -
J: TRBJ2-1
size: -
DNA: TGTGCCTTACGGCCAGGTATGACGAATGAGCAGTTCTTC
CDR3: CALRPGMTNEQFF

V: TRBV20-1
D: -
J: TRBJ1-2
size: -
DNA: TGCAGTGCCTCCTACTATGGCTACACCTTC
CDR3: CSASYYGYTF

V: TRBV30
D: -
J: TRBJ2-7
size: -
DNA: TGTGCCTGGAGTGTTCTAGGGACCCCGGGCGGCGAGCAGTACTTC
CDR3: CAWSVLGTPGGEQYF

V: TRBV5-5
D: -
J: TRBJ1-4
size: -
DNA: TGTGCCAGCAGCTTGTTCGACCGGGACAATATCCCGTTTTTT
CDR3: CASSLFDRDNIPFF

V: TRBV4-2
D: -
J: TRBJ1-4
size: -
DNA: TGTGCCAGCAGCCAAGGAACACAGGGTGTCGTCCTGTTTTTT
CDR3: CASSQGTQGVVLFF

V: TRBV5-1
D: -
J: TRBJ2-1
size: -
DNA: TGCGCCAGCAGCTCCCGACGGGACAATGAGCAGTTCTTC
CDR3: CASSSRRDNEQFF

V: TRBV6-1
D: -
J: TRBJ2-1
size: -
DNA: TGTGCCAGCAGTGAACAGGGTCCGAGTTACAATGAGCAGTTCTTC
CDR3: CASSEQGPSYNEQFF

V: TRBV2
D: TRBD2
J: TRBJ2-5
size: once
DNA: TGTGCCAGCAGTGTAACGGCGGGGGAAGAGACCCAGTACTTC
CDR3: CASSVTAGEETQYF

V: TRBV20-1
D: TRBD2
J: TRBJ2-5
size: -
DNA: TGCAGTGCTAGTGTGGTTAGCGGGGGGGCTCAAGAGACCCAGTACTTC
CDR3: CSASVVSGGAQETQYF

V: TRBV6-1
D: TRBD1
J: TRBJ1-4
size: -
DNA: TGTGCCAGCAGTGCGTGGAGGACAGGGAACTTTGCAACTAATGAAAAACTGTTTTTT
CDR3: CASSAWRTGNFATNEKLFF

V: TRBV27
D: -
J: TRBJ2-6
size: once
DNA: TGTGCCAGCACCTTCTCTGGGGCCAACGTCCTGACTTTC
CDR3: CASTFSGANVLTF

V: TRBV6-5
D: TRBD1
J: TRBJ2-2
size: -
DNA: TGTGCCAGCAGGACTTCGGACAGGGTCACCGGGGAGCTGTTTTTT
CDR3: CASRTSDRVTGELFF

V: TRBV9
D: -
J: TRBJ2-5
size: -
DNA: TGTGCCAGCAGCGTATCTTCCGGGGAGACCCAGTACTTC
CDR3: CASSVSSGETQYF

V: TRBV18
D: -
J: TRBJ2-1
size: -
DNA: TGTGCCAGCCAGATCACCAAGGCCAATGAGCAGTTCTTC
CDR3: CASQITKANEQFF

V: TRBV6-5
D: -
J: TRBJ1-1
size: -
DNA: TGTGCCAGCATCCCGACAGGAGGTCTGCCTGAAGCTTTCTTT
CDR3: CASIPTGGLPEAFF

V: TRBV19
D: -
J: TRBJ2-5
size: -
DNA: TGTGCCAGTAGTTCTAGGGAGACCCAGTACTTC
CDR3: CASSSRETQYF

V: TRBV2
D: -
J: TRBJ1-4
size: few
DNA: TGTGCCAGCGACACCGGGGATGAAAAACTGTTTTTT
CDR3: CASDTGDEKLFF

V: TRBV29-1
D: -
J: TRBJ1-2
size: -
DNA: TGCAGCGTTGATGGGGGGATCTATGGCTACACCTTC
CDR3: CSVDGGIYGYTF

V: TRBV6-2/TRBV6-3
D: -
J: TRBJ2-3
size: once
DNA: TGTGCCAGCAGTTGGGGCGGCGGCACAGATACGCAGTATTTT
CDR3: CASSWGGGTDTQYF

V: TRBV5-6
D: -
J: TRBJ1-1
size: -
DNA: TGTGCCAGCAGCTTGGCCCCAGGGTCGAGCACTGAAGCTTTCTTT
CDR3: CASSLAPGSSTEAFF

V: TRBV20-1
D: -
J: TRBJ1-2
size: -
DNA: TGCAGTGCTTATGGGGGGGGCTACACCTTC
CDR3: CSAYGGGYTF

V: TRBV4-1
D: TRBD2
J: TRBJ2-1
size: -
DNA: TGCGCCAGCAGCCACGTGGGGGAGGGCTACAATGAGCAGTTCTTC
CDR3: CASSHVGEGYNEQFF

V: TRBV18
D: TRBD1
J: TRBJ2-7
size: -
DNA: TGTGCCAGCTCAAACAGGGGTTCCTACGAGCAGTACTTC
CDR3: CASSNRGSYEQYF